This T cell receptor beta chain was sequenced during a study of T cell repertoires in cytomegalovirus infection. Findings and limits, study-wide: HLA-C-restricted CMV clonotypes gave the most frequent clonotype in two of eight donors.

In TCRdb, the reads were re-called with MiXCR into one record per CDR3 protein. This table has around 260,000 distinct CDR3 sequences, roughly 25% appearing once. As concerns this clonotype: The antigen remains unidentified.

The trim removed 3 bases at V and 7 bases at J, leaving 9 bases unmatched. The germline V gene has CDR1 SGHAT and CDR2 FQNNGV. The CDR3 covers 15 residues. The chain has TRBV11-2 and TRBJ1-3, with 7 nucleotides matching TRBD1. Sequenced sample: PBMCs. This TCR derives from a human donor in good health (CMV status not recorded). Some clones in this sample may be carry-over from other donors' samples. DNA for the CDR3: TGTGCCAGCAGCTTTCGGGACAGTTCGGTGAACACCATATATTTT. It yields the protein CASSFRDSSVNTIYF.